This T cell receptor beta chain was retrieved from a study of blood T cells in healthy people across ages. The second PCR ran roughly 7 to 11 cycles with a sample-barcoded 5' primer and J-beta primers. One entry per CDR3 protein, called by TCRdb with MiXCR from the 5' RACE reads. In the table there are around 800,000 distinct CDR3 sequences, under 30% of which are singletons. Overall study results and limits: Using unsorted PBMCs precluded a conclusive naive versus antigen-experienced comparison.

Comment on this clonotype: Its specificity is unknown.

V was shortened by 7 bases and J by 5 bases, with 9 bases between the two germline ends. CDR1 is ENHRY, CDR2 SYGVKD, per germline. The CDR3 sequence is 12 residues long. These data were likewise used in another study, on T cells of mothers and their children.

This sequence was found in a boy younger than 18 in good health. This chain links TRBV10-3 with TRBJ2-1; D gene ambiguous. Sequencing used blood. The CDR3 loop reads CAIMASNNEQFF. The CDR3 DNA follows: TGTGCCATCATGGCCTCAAACAATGAGCAGTTCTTC.